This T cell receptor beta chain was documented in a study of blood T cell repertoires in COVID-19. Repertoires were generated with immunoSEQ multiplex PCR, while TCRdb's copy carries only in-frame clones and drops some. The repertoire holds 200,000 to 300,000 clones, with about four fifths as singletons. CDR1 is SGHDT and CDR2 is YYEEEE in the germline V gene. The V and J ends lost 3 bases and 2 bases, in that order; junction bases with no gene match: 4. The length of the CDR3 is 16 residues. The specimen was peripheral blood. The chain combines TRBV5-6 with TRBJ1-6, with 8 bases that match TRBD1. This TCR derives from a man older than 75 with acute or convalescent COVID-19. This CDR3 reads CASSSQGEPYNSPLHF. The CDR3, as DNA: TGTGCCAGCAGCTCACAGGGGGAGCCCTATAATTCACCCCTCCACTTT.